Listed here are 5 T cell receptor beta chains from one sample, sequenced in a study of control samples from healthy donors and cancer patients. Measured with immunoSEQ multiplex PCR; TCRdb has only the in-frame clones, and not every one. The sample includes 95,000 to 150,000 clones, 80% to 90% of them seen just once. The sequenced material came from blood. These receptors all come from a man aged 35 to 55 in good health.

The V and J genes are TRBV6-2 or TRBV6-3 and TRBJ2-1; 8 bases align to TRBD2. The CDR3 is 14 amino acids. The junction had 3 bases not matched to a gene; V was cut back by 5 bases and J by 3 bases. Germline lookup yields CDR1 MNHEY and CDR2 SVGEGT. This chain's CDR3 is CASSSGGYYNEQFF. As DNA, the CDR3 is TGTGCCAGCAGTAGCGGGGGTTACTACAATGAGCAGTTCTTC.

Remarks on this clone: Other nucleotide sequences in the sample specify the same CDR3. The chain carries TRBV7-2 and TRBJ2-1, with TRBD1 matching 10 bases. Trimming removed 1 base from V and 2 bases from J; junction bases left unmatched: 2. The CDR3 sequence is 16 residues long. The germline V gene has CDR1 SGHTA and CDR2 FQGNSA. This CDR3 reads CASSLVTGGPYNEQFF. CDR3 nucleotides: TGTGCCAGCAGCTTAGTGACAGGGGGCCCCTACAATGAGCAGTTCTTC. The full variable domain, in which reference TRBV7-2 and TRBJ2-1 provide the parts outside the CDR3, is GAGVSQSPSNKVTEKGKDVELRCDPISGHTALYWYRQSLGQGLEFLIYFQGNSAPDKSGLPSDRFSAERTGGSVSTLTIQRTQQEDSAVYLCASSLVTGGPYNEQFFGPGTRLTVL.

The CDR3 protein is CASRRENTGELFF. The CDR3 nucleotides read TGTGCCAGCCGACGAGAGAACACCGGGGAGCTGTTTTTT. This chain links TRBV7-9 with TRBJ2-2; D call uncertain. There are 13 residues in the CDR3. V lost 8 bases, J lost 1 base, and 8 bases lay in between. Germline V gives CDR1 SEHNR, CDR2 FQNEAQ (reference sequence).

This sequence joins TRBV6-2 or TRBV6-3 and TRBJ2-1, with 8 bases that match TRBD2. CDR1 is MNHEY and CDR2 is SVGEGT in the germline V gene. The CDR3 sequence is 17 residues long. With 2 bases clipped from V and 7 bases from J, the junction kept 13 bases outside the gene matches. The CDR3 sequence is CASSYDARGGRWNEQFF. CDR3 DNA sequence: TGTGCCAGCAGTTACGACGCACGGGGGGGCCGGTGGAATGAGCAGTTCTTC.

The V and J genes are TRBV5-1 and TRBJ1-1, with a weak D call TRBD1 (5 bases). The germline gives CDR1 SGHRS, CDR2 YFSETQ. V lost 1 base to trimming and J lost 4 bases, with 11 bases between them. The length of the CDR3 is 14 residues. CDR3 nucleotide sequence: TGCGCCAGCAGCTTGCCGGGGCGCGGCACTGAAGCTTTCTTT. It specifies CASSLPGRGTEAFF.